These T cell receptor beta chains were read from a single sample in a study of post-analysis software for immune sequencing data. TCRdb independently ran MiXCR on the PCR reads; one entry per CDR3 protein. The sample carries some 690,000 distinct CDR3 sequences, less than 35% recorded once. Sample: blood. Source of these receptors: a girl aged 5-17 years with multiple sclerosis. Both conserved end residues are part of each CDR3. The D gene is left open where the match is weak. Clone size is stated in some rows and not others, as once, few, many or a class when expanded.

>.|.|TRBV27|TRBJ1-1
TGTGCCAGCAGCAGAGGGGGGAGCGGCACTGAAGCTTTCTTT
CASSRGGSGTEAFF
>.|.|TRBV25-1|TRBJ2-1
TGTGCCAGCAATAGGGGGGGTGAGCAGTTCTTC
CASNRGGEQFF
>.|few|TRBV20-1|TRBJ2-7
TGCAGTGCTGGACGACAGGTATCATACGAGCAGTACTTC
CSAGRQVSYEQYF
>TRBD2|.|TRBV27|TRBJ2-3
TGTGCCAGCAGTTTATCGACGGGGGGGCCCCCAGATACGCAGTATTTT
CASSLSTGGPPDTQYF
>TRBD1|.|TRBV29-1|TRBJ2-7
TGCAGCGTTGGAGACAGGGGCTACAATGAGCAGTACTTC
CSVGDRGYNEQYF
>.|.|TRBV4-3|TRBJ2-7
TGCGCCAGCAGCCAAGATTTCACAGGAACCTACGAGCAGTACTTC
CASSQDFTGTYEQYF
>TRBD1|.|TRBV18|TRBJ1-1
TGTGCCAGCTCACCGTTGGACAGGGGAGACACTGAAGCTTTCTTT
CASSPLDRGDTEAFF
>.|.|TRBV7-9|TRBJ2-5
TGTGCCAGCAGGCCTCCGTGGCTTGCAGAGACCCAGTACTTC
CASRPPWLAETQYF
>TRBD1|.|TRBV14|TRBJ2-3
TGTGCCAGCAGCCACAGGGGGCGGCTAAGCACAGATACGCAGTATTTT
CASSHRGRLSTDTQYF
>TRBD1|.|TRBV6-9|TRBJ2-7
TGTGCCAGCAGCCCGACAGGGGGGAACGAGCAGTACTTC
CASSPTGGNEQYF
>.|.|TRBV7-2|TRBJ2-6
TGTGCCAGCAGCTTAGCCCCAGGGGCCAACGTCCTGACTTTC
CASSLAPGANVLTF
>.|.|TRBV7-9|TRBJ2-5
TGTGCCAGCAGCTCAGCATGGGGGCGAGAGACCCAGTACTTC
CASSSAWGRETQYF
>.|many|TRBV10-3|TRBJ2-5
TGTGCCATCAGTGAGTCGAACGGGCAAGAGACCCAGTACTTC
CAISESNGQETQYF
>TRBD2|few|TRBV7-9|TRBJ2-7
TGTGCCAGCAGCCTGAGTAGCGGGGCCTACGAGCAGTACTTC
CASSLSSGAYEQYF
>.|few|TRBV27|TRBJ2-5
TGTGCCAGCAGTTTTTACGGGGGCGAGACCCAGTACTTC
CASSFYGGETQYF
>.|once|TRBV5-1|TRBJ2-3
TGCGCCAGCAGCTTGGTTCAGCCAAGCACAGATACGCAGTATTTT
CASSLVQPSTDTQYF
>.|.|TRBV20-1|TRBJ2-3
TGCAGTGATCTAAGAAACACAGGTACGCAGTATTTT
CSDLRNTGTQYF
>TRBD1|many|TRBV29-1|TRBJ2-1
TGCAGCGTCCAAGCAGCCGGGACAGGGGGCAGTGAGCAGTTCTTC
CSVQAAGTGGSEQFF
>TRBD2|.|TRBV29-1|TRBJ2-7
TGCAGCGTCGCGGGACTAGCGGGATCCTACGGGCAGTACTTC
CSVAGLAGSYGQYF
>.|few|TRBV6-1|TRBJ1-2
TGTGCCAGCAGTTTAACAAACCGGGACACATATGGCTACACCTTC
CASSLTNRDTYGYTF
>.|.|TRBV6-2/TRBV6-3|TRBJ2-1
TGTGCCAGCAGTTACTCGACGCGGGGTTGGGACAATGAGCAGTTCTTC
CASSYSTRGWDNEQFF
>TRBD2|.|TRBV10-3|TRBJ2-1
TGTGCCATCAGTGAGGGTCTAGCGGGAGTCTGGGAGCAGTTCTTC
CAISEGLAGVWEQFF
>.|few|TRBV7-6|TRBJ1-1
TGTGCCAGCAGCTTAGGCGAGGCAGATACCTCCCCTGAAGCTTTCTTT
CASSLGEADTSPEAFF
>TRBD2|.|TRBV13|TRBJ2-7
TGTGCCAGCAGCTTCCTCGGACTAGCGGGAAGTTACGAGCAGTACTTC
CASSFLGLAGSYEQYF
>.|.|TRBV20-1|TRBJ2-5
TGCAGTGCTAGAGATGGGGGGAAAGAGACCCAGTACTTC
CSARDGGKETQYF
>.|many|TRBV6-1|TRBJ2-1
TGTGCCAGCAGCCCCGGAGGACCGTACAATGAGCAGTTCTTC
CASSPGGPYNEQFF
>TRBD1|.|TRBV7-9|TRBJ2-1
TGTGCCAGCAGCTCTCCTGGGGGGACAGGGGGCTTTGATGAGCAGTTCTTC
CASSSPGGTGGFDEQFF
>.|.|TRBV4-3|TRBJ2-5
TGCGCCAGCAGCCAAGATCTGGCTTGGACTGAGCAGTACTTC
CASSQDLAWTEQYF
>TRBD1|.|TRBV2|TRBJ1-2
TGTGCCAGCGGACAGGGGGCCGTAATACCCTATGGCTACACCTTC
CASGQGAVIPYGYTF
>TRBD1|few|TRBV3-1|TRBJ1-6
TGTGCCAGCAGCCAAGTCGGGACAGGGCGCTCACCCCTCCACTTT
CASSQVGTGRSPLHF
>TRBD1|few|TRBV20-1|TRBJ1-2
TGCAGTGCTAGAGATGGACAGGGGCCCCTCTTCACCTTC
CSARDGQGPLFTF
>.|few|TRBV29-1|TRBJ1-2
TGCAGCGCGGGGGAATACTATGGCTACACCTTC
CSAGEYYGYTF
>TRBD1|.|TRBV28|TRBJ2-3
TGTGCCAGCAGTACCCGGACAGGTTTCACAGATACGCAGTATTTT
CASSTRTGFTDTQYF
>.|.|TRBV7-2|TRBJ1-5
TGTGCCAGCAGCTTAGTGTTCGATCAGCCCCAGCATTTT
CASSLVFDQPQHF
>TRBD2|.|TRBV11-2|TRBJ2-3
TGTGCCAGCAGCCCCTCCGGGCCCGGGGGGAGCACAGATACGCAGTATTTT
CASSPSGPGGSTDTQYF
>.|.|TRBV21-1|TRBJ2-1
TGTGCCTGCAGCAACTCTCCCGGGACTAGCGGGAGGGGAACCTACAATGAGCAGTTCTTC
CACSNSPGTSGRGTYNEQFF
>.|few|TRBV29-1|TRBJ2-3
TGCAGCGCCCCGATGGGGAGTAGCACAGATACGCAGTATTTT
CSAPMGSSTDTQYF